This T cell receptor beta chain was profiled in a study of T cell changes during pregnancy in multiple sclerosis (dated by TCRdb to between 2018 and 2021). About the study as a whole: The study looked at changes in the T cell repertoire across pregnancy in women with multiple sclerosis.

About this clone itself: Its antigen target is currently unknown. Per-base quality was not reported, and no clone a single base away is much larger than it.

The method was the immunoSEQ multiplex PCR assay. TCRdb mirrors the immuneACCESS table, restricted to in-frame sequences. Some clones are absent from its copies; in checked studies, under half trace to an unresolved V gene, and the reason for the others is unknown. Present in this sample are about 52,000 clones, 85% to 95% of which were seen just once. The ten biggest clones cover 0.65% to 0.85% of the sample. V and J are truncated by 2 bases and 3 bases respectively, leaving an intervening sequence of 13 bases. CDR1 and CDR2 are drawn from the germline V gene: SGDLS, YYNGEE. The CDR3 sequence holds 15 residues, the cysteine and phenylalanine included. Here the CDR3 DNA is all that survives: 45 bases in frame from base 1.

The rearrangement combines TRBV9 with TRBJ2-3; the D segment cannot be called with confidence. The receptor's source is a female donor with multiple sclerosis, enrolled in a pregnancy study. Specimen: CD4+ T cells from peripheral blood mononuclear cells, collected in the third trimester of pregnancy. CDR3 reads: CASSVEAVGTDTQYF. The bases read TGTGCCAGCAGCGTCGAGGCGGTCGGGACAGATACGCAGTATTTT.